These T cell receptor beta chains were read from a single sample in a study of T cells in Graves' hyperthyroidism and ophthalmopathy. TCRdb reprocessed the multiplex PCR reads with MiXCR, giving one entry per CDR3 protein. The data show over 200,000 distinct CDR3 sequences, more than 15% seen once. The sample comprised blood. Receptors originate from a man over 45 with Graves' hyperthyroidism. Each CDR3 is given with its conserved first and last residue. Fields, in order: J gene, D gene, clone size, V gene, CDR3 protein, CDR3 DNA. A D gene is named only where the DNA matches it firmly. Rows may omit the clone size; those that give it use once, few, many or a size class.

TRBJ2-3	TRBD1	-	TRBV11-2	CASSLSGQSTDTQYF	TGTGCCAGCAGCTTGTCGGGACAGAGCACAGATACGCAGTATTTT
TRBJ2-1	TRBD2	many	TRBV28	CASSSRPGLARVSPYNEQFF	TGTGCCAGCAGTTCCCGCCCGGGACTAGCGCGAGTGTCTCCCTACAATGAGCAGTTCTTC
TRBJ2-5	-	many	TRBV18	CASSPLTSQETQYF	TGTGCCAGCTCACCATTGACGAGCCAAGAGACCCAGTACTTC
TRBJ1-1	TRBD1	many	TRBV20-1	CSAPNRGLLNTEAFF	TGCAGTGCTCCGAACAGGGGACTTCTGAACACTGAAGCTTTCTTT
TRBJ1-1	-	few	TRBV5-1	CASSSISGMNTEAFF	TGCGCCAGCAGCTCAATTTCCGGGATGAACACTGAAGCTTTCTTT
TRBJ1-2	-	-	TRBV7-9	CASSLAEQENYGYTF	TGTGCCAGCAGCTTAGCAGAACAGGAGAACTATGGCTACACCTTC
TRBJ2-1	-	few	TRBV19	CASTRDLQYFSEQFF	TGTGCCAGTACACGGGACTTACAATACTTTAGTGAGCAGTTCTTC
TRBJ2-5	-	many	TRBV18	CASSPGRNQETQYF	TGTGCCAGCTCACCAGGACGGAACCAAGAGACCCAGTACTTC
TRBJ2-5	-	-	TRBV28	CASGNGYMQETQYF	TGTGCCAGCGGAAACGGATACATGCAAGAGACCCAGTACTTC
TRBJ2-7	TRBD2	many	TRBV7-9	CASSFGASGAYEQYF	TGTGCCAGCAGCTTTGGCGCTAGCGGTGCCTACGAGCAGTACTTC
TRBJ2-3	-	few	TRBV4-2	CASSQDRRVTDTQYF	TGTGCCAGCAGCCAAGACAGGAGGGTCACAGATACGCAGTATTTT
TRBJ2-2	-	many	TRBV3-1	CASSQWETDTGELFF	TGTGCCAGCAGCCAATGGGAGACTGACACCGGGGAGCTGTTTTTT
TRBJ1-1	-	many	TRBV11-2	CASSPRDTEAFF	TGTGCCAGCAGCCCCCGGGACACTGAAGCTTTCTTT
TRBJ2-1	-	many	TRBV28	CASSWGQGDNEQFF	TGTGCCAGCAGTTGGGGACAAGGAGACAATGAGCAGTTCTTC
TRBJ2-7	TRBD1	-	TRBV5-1	CASSLQGFRDEQYF	TGCGCCAGCAGCTTACAGGGGTTTAGGGACGAGCAGTACTTC
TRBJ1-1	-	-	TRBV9	CASSGGLYGTEAFF	TGTGCCAGCAGCGGTGGATTATACGGCACTGAAGCTTTCTTT
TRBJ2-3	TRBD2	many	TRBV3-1	CASLGLAGGTQYF	TGTGCCAGCCTAGGACTAGCGGGAGGTACGCAGTATTTT
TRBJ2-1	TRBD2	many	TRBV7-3	CASSLVGGRSWNEQFF	TGTGCCAGCAGCTTAGTGGGCGGGAGAAGTTGGAATGAGCAGTTCTTC
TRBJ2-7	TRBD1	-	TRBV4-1	CASSPTTGDNYEQYF	TGCGCCAGCAGCCCCACGACAGGGGATAACTACGAGCAGTACTTC
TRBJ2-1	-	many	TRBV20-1	CSAEPDNEQFF	TGCAGTGCGGAACCGGACAATGAGCAGTTCTTC
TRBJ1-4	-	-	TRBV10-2	CASSLSNEKLFF	TGCGCCAGCAGTTTATCTAATGAAAAACTGTTTTTT
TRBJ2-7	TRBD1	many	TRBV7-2	CASSLAQGARQEQYF	TGTGCCAGCAGCTTAGCGCAGGGGGCGCGACAAGAGCAGTACTTC
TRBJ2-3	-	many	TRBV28	CASSLSPAGLADTQYF	TGTGCCAGCAGTTTATCACCGGCAGGGTTGGCAGATACGCAGTATTTT
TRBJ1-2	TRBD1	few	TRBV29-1	CSVADRARGYTF	TGCAGCGTTGCGGACAGGGCAAGAGGCTACACCTTC
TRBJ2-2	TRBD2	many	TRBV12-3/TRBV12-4	CASSLGGRNTGELFF	TGTGCCAGCAGTTTGGGCGGGAGGAACACCGGGGAGCTGTTTTTT
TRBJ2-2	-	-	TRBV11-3	CASSDGDGTNTGELLF	TGTGCCAGCAGCGACGGGGACGGGACGAACACCGGGGAGCTGCTTTTT
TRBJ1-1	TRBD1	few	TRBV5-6	CASSPTGGNTEAFF	TGTGCCAGCTCTCCCACAGGGGGGAACACTGAAGCTTTCTTT
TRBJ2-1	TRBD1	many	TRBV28	CASSLLGDRYNEQFF	TGTGCCAGCAGTTTATTAGGGGACAGGTACAATGAGCAGTTCTTC
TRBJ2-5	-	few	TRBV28	CASTLGLGETQYF	TGTGCCAGCACCCTCGGACTCGGGGAGACCCAGTACTTC
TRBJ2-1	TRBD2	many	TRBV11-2	CASRRLAGGSYNEQFF	TGTGCCAGCAGGCGACTAGCGGGAGGGTCCTACAATGAGCAGTTCTTC
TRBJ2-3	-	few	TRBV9	CASSVVGRSTDTQYF	TGTGCCAGCAGCGTAGTAGGCAGAAGCACAGATACGCAGTATTTT
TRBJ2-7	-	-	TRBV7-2	CASSFLGGVGNYEQYF	TGTGCCAGCAGCTTTCTGGGCGGGGTCGGGAATTACGAGCAGTACTTC
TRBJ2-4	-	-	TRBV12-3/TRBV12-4	CASSHIAKNIQYF	TGTGCCAGCAGCCACATAGCCAAAAACATTCAGTACTTC
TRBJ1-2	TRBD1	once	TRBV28	CASSQGQGFGYTF	TGTGCCAGCAGTCAGGGACAGGGTTTTGGCTACACCTTC
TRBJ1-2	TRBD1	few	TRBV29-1	CSVEYTLGQGHYGYTF	TGCAGCGTTGAATATACCCTGGGACAGGGCCACTATGGCTACACCTTC
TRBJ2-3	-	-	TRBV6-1	CASARYTQYF	TGTGCCAGCGCGAGGTATACGCAGTATTTT
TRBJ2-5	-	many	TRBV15	CATSRDLRLAETQYF	TGTGCCACCAGCAGAGATTTGAGACTGGCCGAGACCCAGTACTTC
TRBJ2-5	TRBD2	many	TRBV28	CASSTSGSETQYF	TGTGCCAGCAGCACTAGCGGGAGTGAGACCCAGTACTTC
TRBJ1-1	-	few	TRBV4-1	CASSQGVEAFF	TGCGCCAGCAGCCAAGGCGTTGAAGCTTTCTTT
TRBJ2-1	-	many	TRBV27	CASMTRRGEQFF	TGTGCCAGCATGACGCGTAGGGGTGAGCAGTTCTTC
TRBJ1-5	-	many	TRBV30	CAWSVMVSNQPQHF	TGTGCCTGGAGTGTTATGGTCAGCAATCAGCCCCAGCATTTT
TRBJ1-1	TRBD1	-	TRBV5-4	CASSLKTGANTEAFF	TGTGCCAGCAGCTTAAAAACAGGGGCTAACACTGAAGCTTTCTTT
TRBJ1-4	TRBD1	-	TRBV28	CASTPGGAGEKLFF	TGTGCCAGCACGCCAGGGGGCGCGGGTGAAAAACTGTTTTTT
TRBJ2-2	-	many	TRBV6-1	CASSRDHTGELFF	TGTGCCAGCTCGCGGGATCACACCGGGGAGCTGTTTTTT
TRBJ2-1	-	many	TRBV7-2	CASSLTWGEQFF	TGTGCCAGCAGCTTGACCTGGGGTGAGCAGTTCTTC
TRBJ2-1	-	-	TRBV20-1	CSARDDNEQFF	TGCAGTGCTAGAGACGACAATGAGCAGTTCTTC
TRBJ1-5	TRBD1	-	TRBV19	CASSIRQGDQPQHF	TGTGCCAGTAGTATAAGACAGGGGGATCAGCCCCAGCATTTT
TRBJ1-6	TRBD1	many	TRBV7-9	CASSRLGQEYSPLHF	TGTGCCAGCAGTCGTCTCGGACAGGAGTATTCACCCCTCCACTTT
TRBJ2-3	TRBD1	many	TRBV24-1	CATSDGTGNTDTQYF	TGTGCCACCAGTGATGGGACAGGGAACACAGATACGCAGTATTTT